This T cell receptor (beta chain) was recorded in a study of cytomegalovirus exposure and HLA in healthy donors. Study-wide results and limits: The dataset shows that most TCR sequences were rare, while some public TCRs occurred in many donors.

Both 60 Vbeta primers and 13 Jbeta primers went into the PCR. The protocol was immunoSEQ multiplex PCR, while the TCRdb copy is restricted to in-frame clones and leaves out a portion. Here the sample spans 150,000 to 200,000 clones, approximately 80% being singletons. CDR3 length: 18 residues. V gave up 3 bases and J gave up 0 bases; unmatched junction bases: 4. CDR1 is SEHNR, CDR2 FQNEAQ, per germline (reference sequence). Details on this clone: The antigen remains undetermined.

The sample consisted of PBMCs. The sequence derives from a woman aged 25 to 45 in good health and CMV-seronegative. The genes are TRBV7-9 and TRBJ2-1, with TRBD2 matching over 14 bases. In DNA form, the CDR3 reads TGTGCCAGCAGCTTCCGGACTAGCGGGAGGTCCTCCTACAATGAGCAGTTCTTC. Its protein product is CASSFRTSGRSSYNEQFF.